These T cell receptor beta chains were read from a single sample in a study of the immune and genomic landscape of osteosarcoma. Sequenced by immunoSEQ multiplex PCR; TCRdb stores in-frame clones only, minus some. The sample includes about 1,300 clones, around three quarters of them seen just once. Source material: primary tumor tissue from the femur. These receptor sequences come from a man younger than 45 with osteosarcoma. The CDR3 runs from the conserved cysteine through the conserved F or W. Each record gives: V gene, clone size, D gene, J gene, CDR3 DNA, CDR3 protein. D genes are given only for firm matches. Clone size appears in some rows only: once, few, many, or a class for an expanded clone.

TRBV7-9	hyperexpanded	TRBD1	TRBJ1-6	TGTGCCAGCAGCTCAGTACAGGGGTCCCGCCATGGGTCACCCCTCCACTTT	CASSSVQGSRHGSPLHF
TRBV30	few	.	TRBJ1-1	TGTGCCTGGAGTGTAGTAGGGGTCACTGAAGCTTTCTTT	CAWSVVGVTEAFF
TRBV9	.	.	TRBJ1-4	TGTGCCAGCAGCAAGGGGGATACTAATGAAAAACTGTTTTTT	CASSKGDTNEKLFF
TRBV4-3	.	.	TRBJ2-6	TGCGCCAGCAGCCAAGATCTCCCGGGGTCGATCTCTGGGGCCAACGTCCTGACTTTC	CASSQDLPGSISGANVLTF
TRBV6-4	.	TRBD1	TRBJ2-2	TGTGCCAGCAGACAGGGGGGAAACACCGGGGAGCTGTTTTTT	CASRQGGNTGELFF
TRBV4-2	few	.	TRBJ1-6	TGTGCCAGCAGCCAAGAACGTGTTTCGGGTTCACCCCTCCACTTT	CASSQERVSGSPLHF
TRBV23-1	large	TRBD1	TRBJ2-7	TGCGCCAGCAGGGACAGGGGGATCTACGAGCAGTACTTC	CASRDRGIYEQYF
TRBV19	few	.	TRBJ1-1	TGTGCCAGTAGGCCCCCGGGCCCCCTAAACACTGAAGCTTTCTTT	CASRPPGPLNTEAFF
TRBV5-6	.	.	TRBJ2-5	TGTGCCAGCAGCTTACCGGGGGCAGAGACCCAGTACTTC	CASSLPGAETQYF
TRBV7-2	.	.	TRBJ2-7	TGTGCCAGCAGCTCGACTTACGAGCAGTACTTC	CASSSTYEQYF
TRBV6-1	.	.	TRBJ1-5	TGTGCCAGCAGGTTAACTTCTAGCAATCAGCCCCAGCATTTT	CASRLTSSNQPQHF
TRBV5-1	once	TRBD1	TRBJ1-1	TGCGCCAGCAGCTTAGGGACAGGGATTATGAACACTGAAGCTTTCTTT	CASSLGTGIMNTEAFF
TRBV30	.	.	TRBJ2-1	TGTGCCTGGAGTGTACGTGGGGATGAGCAGTTCTTC	CAWSVRGDEQFF
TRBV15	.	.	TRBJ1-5	TGTGCCACGACCAGGGGACATCAGCCCCAGCATTTT	CATTRGHQPQHF
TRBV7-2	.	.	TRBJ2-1	TGTGCCAGCAGCCTCGGGACTGGGGTTAGGAGTGAGCAGTTCTTC	CASSLGTGVRSEQFF
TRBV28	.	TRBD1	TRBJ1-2	TGTGCCAGCAGTTCGGGACAGCCTAAAAGGGGCTACACCTTC	CASSSGQPKRGYTF
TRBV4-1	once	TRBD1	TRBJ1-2	TGCGCCAGCAGCCCGGAAGGGGACAGTTACCTCTATGGCTACACCTTC	CASSPEGDSYLYGYTF
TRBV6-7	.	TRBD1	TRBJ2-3	TGTGCCAGCATCAGCGACAGGGAACCAGATACGCAGTATTTT	CASISDREPDTQYF
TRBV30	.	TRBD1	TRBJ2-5	TGTGCCTGGAGGGACAGGGGAGAGGTGAGGGAGACCCAGTACTTC	CAWRDRGEVRETQYF
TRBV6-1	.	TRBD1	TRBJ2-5	TGTGCCAGCAGCGGGGACAGCCGAGAGACCCAGTACTTC	CASSGDSRETQYF
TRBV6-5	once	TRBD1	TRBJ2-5	TGTGCCAGCAGTCGAACAACAGGGGTGGAGACCCAGTACTTC	CASSRTTGVETQYF
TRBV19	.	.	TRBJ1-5	TGTGCCAGTAGTTTTGGACGTTATAGCAATCAGCCCCAGCATTTT	CASSFGRYSNQPQHF
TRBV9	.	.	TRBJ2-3	TGTGCCAGCAGCGTAGAGGGGCGATTATCCACAGATACGCAGTATTTT	CASSVEGRLSTDTQYF
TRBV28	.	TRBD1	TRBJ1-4	TGTGCCAGCAGTTCCGGACAGGCGGTGTTTCAATTGTTTTTT	CASSSGQAVFQLFF
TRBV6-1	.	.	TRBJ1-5	TGTGCCAGCACTACTCTCGGCAGGGGAGATCAGCCCCAGCATTTT	CASTTLGRGDQPQHF
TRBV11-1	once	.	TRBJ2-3	TGTGCCAGCAGCCTAATACTTGGGGGGCTGGCAGATACGCAGTATTTT	CASSLILGGLADTQYF
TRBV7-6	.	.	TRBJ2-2	TGTGCCAGCAGCTTAGGTGGGACCCGAATCGGGGAGCTGTTTTTT	CASSLGGTRIGELFF
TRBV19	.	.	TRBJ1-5	TGTGCCAGCGCGAACAGGGCCGAAGCGGGCAATCAGCCCCAGCATTTT	CASANRAEAGNQPQHF
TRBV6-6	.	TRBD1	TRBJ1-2	TGTGCCAGCAGTCCTCGGACAGGGAAGAACTATGGCTACACCTTC	CASSPRTGKNYGYTF
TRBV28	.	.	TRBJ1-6	TGTGCCAGCAGGATGCTGCAGAAGCGCACCGGAGGAGGTAATTCACCCCTCCACTTT	CASRMLQKRTGGGNSPLHF
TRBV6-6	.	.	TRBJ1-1	TGTGCCAGCAGCGACGGACAGAACACTGAAGCTTTCTTT	CASSDGQNTEAFF
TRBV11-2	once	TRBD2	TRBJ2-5	TGTGCCAGCAGCCACGCCCCTACTAGCGGGGGGGCCCAGGGGACCCAGTACTTC	CASSHAPTSGGAQGTQYF
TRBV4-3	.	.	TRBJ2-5	TGCGCCAGCAGCCAAGATACGGGGCCCAGGGAGACCCAGTACTTC	CASSQDTGPRETQYF
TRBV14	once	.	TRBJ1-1	TGTGCCAGCAGCCAGAGGACCGGATGGGACACTGAAGCTTTCTTT	CASSQRTGWDTEAFF
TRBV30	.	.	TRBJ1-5	TGTGCCTGGAGTGTAAACCATGGGCAGCCCCAGCATTTT	CAWSVNHGQPQHF
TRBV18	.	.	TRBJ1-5	TGTGCCAGCTCACCAGGTAGGCTCAATCAGCCCCAGCATTTT	CASSPGRLNQPQHF
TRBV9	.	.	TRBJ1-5	TGTGCCAGCAGCGTAGGGAATAGCGGGCAGCCCCAGCATTTT	CASSVGNSGQPQHF
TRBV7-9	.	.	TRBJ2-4	TGTGCCAGCAGCTCAGTATCCTCATTGGGGGCAGGGCATAACGACATTCAGTACTTC	CASSSVSSLGAGHNDIQYF
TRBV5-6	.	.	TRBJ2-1	TGTGCCAGCAGCTTGGCCGCCGTCGTGAGGCAGTTCTTC	CASSLAAVVRQFF
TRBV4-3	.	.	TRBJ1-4	TGCGCCAGCAGCCAAGATCTGGGTGCAACTAATGAAAAACTGTTTTTT	CASSQDLGATNEKLFF
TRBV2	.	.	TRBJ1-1	TGTGCCAGCAGGGTGGACTTGGACGGGGAAGCTTTCTTT	CASRVDLDGEAFF
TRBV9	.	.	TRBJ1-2	TGTGCCAGCAGCCCCGACGGAGTCCCAGTGAATGGCTACACCTTC	CASSPDGVPVNGYTF
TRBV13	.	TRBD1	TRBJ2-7	TGTGCCAGCAGGAAACAGGGGGCCCACTACGAGCAGTACTTC	CASRKQGAHYEQYF
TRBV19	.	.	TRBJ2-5	TGTGCCAGTAGTATGGACAGCCAAGAGACCCAGTACTTC	CASSMDSQETQYF
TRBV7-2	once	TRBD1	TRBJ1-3	TGTGCCAGCAGCTTAGTGGACAGGGTTGGAAACACCATATATTTT	CASSLVDRVGNTIYF
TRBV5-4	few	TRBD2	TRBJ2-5	TGTGCCAGCAGCATTGGGGCCCTAGCGGGAGCGCAAGAGACCCAGTACTTC	CASSIGALAGAQETQYF
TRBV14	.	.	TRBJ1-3	TGTGCCAGCAGCCAAGAGGGGCCAGGGGCGGCCTCTGGAAACACCATATATTTT	CASSQEGPGAASGNTIYF